The 32 T cell receptor beta chains listed next were all sequenced from one sample in a study of CD8+ T cells in alopecia areata. Extraction and reverse transcription of RNA yielded cDNA as the sequencing template. Method: immunoSEQ multiplex PCR; TCRdb's copy keeps in-frame clones and lacks some. The table has 200,000 to 250,000 clones, 50% to 65% seen once. The source was CD4+ T cells sorted from blood, collected at week 0. The receptor set was obtained from a human donor with alopecia areata.

This clone was counted only a few times. In DNA form, the CDR3 reads TGTGCCAGCAGTTACGGCGCCCGGGTTGAAAAACTGTTTTTT. Protein: CASSYGARVEKLFF. This sequence joins TRBV6-6 and TRBJ1-4, with unresolved D. The length of the CDR3 is 14 residues. Trimming removed 2 bases at V and 7 bases at J, with 11 bases between. Germline V gives CDR1 MNHNY, CDR2 SVGAGI (reference sequence).

This rearrangement joins TRBV25-1 to TRBJ2-3; D is uncertain. V lost 3 bases and J 0 bases, leaving 7 bases between the germline ends. The CDR3 sequence is 14 residues long. The germline V gene encodes CDR1 MGHDK and CDR2 SYGVNS. The CDR3 is CASSELGSTDTQYF. CDR3 in DNA: TGTGCCAGCAGTGAGCTTGGGAGCACAGATACGCAGTATTTT.

The rearrangement uses TRBV6-5 and TRBJ1-2; weak D call: TRBD1 (5 bases). This CDR3 comprises 14 residues. V gave up 2 bases and J gave up 4 bases, with 11 bases separating them. Germline V gene lookup returns CDR1 MNHEY and CDR2 SVGAGI. DNA of the CDR3: TGTGCCAGCAGTTACGCGGGGACCCCCTATGGCTACACCTTC. This gives the protein CASSYAGTPYGYTF.

This chain connects TRBV11-2 to TRBJ2-1; the D gene is possibly TRBD1 (6 bases). The germline V gene encodes CDR1 SGHAT and CDR2 FQNNGV. The length of the CDR3 is 14 residues. V was clipped by 5 bases and J by 6 bases, with 14 bases between them. The CDR3 sequence: CASSLQGSGNEQFF. The CDR3 DNA reads as TGTGCCAGCAGCCTACAGGGATCGGGCAATGAGCAGTTCTTC.

The J gene is TRBJ1-2, the V gene TRBV27; 8 bases map to TRBD1. The junction had 7 bases not matched to a gene; V was cut back by 3 bases and J by 1 base. The CDR3 runs 16 residues. CDR1 MNHEY and CDR2 SMNVEV come from the germline V gene (reference sequence). The CDR3 spells CASSFSRTGLNYGYTF. The CDR3 bases are TGTGCCAGCAGTTTTTCCCGGACAGGGCTTAACTATGGCTACACCTTC.

The chain combines TRBV30 with TRBJ2-7; 8 bases line up with TRBD1. V was clipped by 7 bases and J by 5 bases; unmatched bases: 10. Germline loops: CDR1 GTSNPN, CDR2 SVGIG (reference sequence). This CDR3 is built from 13 residues. The CDR3 nucleotides read TGTGCCTTGTCACGGGCAGGGGGCCACGAGCAGTACTTC. Residues: CALSRAGGHEQYF.

The chain recombines TRBV18 with TRBJ1-2, with a weak D call TRBD1 (6 bases). The CDR3 is made up of 13 amino acids. V gave up 3 bases and J gave up 5 bases, with 10 bases separating them. Germline assignment: CDR1 KGHSH and CDR2 LQKENI. The CDR3 here is CASSPAGEYGYTF. The CDR3 bases are TGTGCCAGCTCACCGGCAGGGGAATATGGCTACACCTTC. Filled out from reference TRBV18 and TRBJ1-2, the complete variable domain reads NAGVMQNPRHLVRRRGQEARLRCSPMKGHSHVYWYRQLPEEGLKFMVYLQKENIIDESGMPKERFSAEFPKEGPSILRIQQVVRGDSAAYFCASSPAGEYGYTFGSGTRLTVV.

The sample holds a few counts of this clone. The CDR3 coding sequence is TGCAGCGCCAAAAGCCCCCTCATCTCCTACAATGAGCAGTTCTTC. Protein sequence: CSAKSPLISYNEQFF. The J gene is TRBJ2-1, the V gene TRBV29-1; no clear D. Germline V gene data show CDR1 as SQVTM and CDR2 as ANQGSEA. The CDR3 totals 15 residues. V lost 7 bases and J lost 0, with 16 bases in between.

This rearrangement joins TRBV5-6 to TRBJ1-2; no clear D gene. This CDR3 contains 12 residues. V shed 0 bases and J shed 7 bases, with 7 bases lying between them. Germline V gene data show CDR1 as SGHDT and CDR2 as YYEEEE. CDR3 protein: CASSLVQAGYTF. The CDR3 region has the DNA TGTGCCAGCAGCTTGGTTCAGGCTGGCTACACCTTC. Looking up the rest from reference TRBV5-6 and TRBJ1-2 gives the full variable domain: DAGVTQSPTHLIKTRGQQVTLRCSPKSGHDTVSWYQQALGQGPQFIFQYYEEEERQRGNFPDRFSGHQFPNYSSELNVNALLLGDSALYLCASSLVQAGYTFGSGTRLTVV.

CDR3 bases: TGTGCCAGCAGCTCCACCCGGACTAGCGGGAACTCCTACGAGCAGTACTTC. Translated: CASSSTRTSGNSYEQYF. V gene TRBV7-9 combines with J gene TRBJ2-7; 12 bases line up with TRBD2. The CDR3 is 17 amino acids. Germline values: CDR1 SEHNR, CDR2 FQNEAQ (reference sequence). The V gene end was trimmed by 4 bases and the J gene end by 0 bases; junction bases not matched to a gene: 7.

This clone occurred a few times. Here the CDR3 DNA reads TGTGCCAGCAGTCCCGGGGACATCCCAGAAAAACTGTTTTTT. Translation gives CASSPGDIPEKLFF. This rearrangement joins TRBV28 to TRBJ1-4; D perhaps matches TRBD1 (6 bases). V was cut by 5 bases and J by 8 bases, with 15 bases left in between. The germline V gene encodes CDR1 MDHEN and CDR2 SYDVKM. The CDR3 loop spans 14 amino acids.

The chain carries TRBV30 and TRBJ1-1; D not resolved. Germline CDR1 reads GTSNPN; CDR2 reads SVGIG (reference sequence). The CDR3 totals 13 residues. V shed 0 bases and J shed 2 bases, with 7 bases lying between them. The CDR3 nucleotides are TGTGCCTGGAGTGTAAGCCCCAACACTGAAGCTTTCTTT. Translating it yields CAWSVSPNTEAFF.

The sample holds one count of this clone. The CDR3 is CSVVGRRSAQYRRETEAFF. The CDR3 DNA sequence: TGCAGCGTTGTAGGCAGGCGCTCAGCCCAATACCGCCGAGAGACTGAAGCTTTCTTT. The rearrangement uses TRBV29-1 and TRBJ1-1; D remains unclear. From germline, CDR1 is SQVTM and CDR2 ANQGSEA. The V gene lost 4 bases and the J gene lost 5 bases, with 32 bases spanning the gap. The CDR3 is 19 residues long.

This clone was seen at least ten times. The rearrangement uses TRBV7-2 and TRBJ1-5, with a tentative D call TRBD1 (5 bases). Germline CDR1 and CDR2: SGHTA and FQGNSA. V lost 4 bases, J lost 1 base, and 14 bases lay in between. This CDR3 region has 16 residues. CDR3 nucleotides: TGTGCCAGCAGCTACTATGGGGGGGAAAGCAATCAGCCCCAGCATTTT. Translated: CASSYYGGESNQPQHF.

The V and J genes are TRBV30 and TRBJ2-5; 7 bases agree with TRBD2. CDR1 GTSNPN and CDR2 SVGIG come from the germline V gene (reference sequence). Germline trimming cut 8 bases from V and 2 bases from J; bases unmatched to any gene: 11. The CDR3 totals 14 residues. Here the CDR3 reads CAVLMGGKQETQYF. The CDR3 DNA sequence: TGTGCCGTCCTAATGGGAGGGAAACAAGAGACCCAGTACTTC.

This chain joins TRBV4-1 and TRBJ1-5; 10 nucleotides match TRBD1. CDR1 is MGHRA and CDR2 is YSYEKL in the germline V gene. The CDR3 extends over 19 amino acids. J gave up 0 bases and V 4 bases, and 12 bases lay outside the gene matches. CDR3 loop: CASSRLPPDRGLSNQPQHF. DNA for the CDR3: TGCGCCAGCAGCCGCCTACCCCCTGACAGGGGGCTTAGCAATCAGCCCCAGCATTTT.

Of note for this clone: An end of the junction differs from the germline gene, which may be a read error. This chain connects TRBV6-1 to TRBJ2-3; D possibly uses TRBD1 or TRBD2 (5 bases each). Germline lookup yields CDR1 MNHNS and CDR2 SASEGT. The CDR3 runs to 13 residues. The CDR3 coding sequence is TGTGCCAGCAGTGATTGGTGGGGACCCGACGTACTTTTT. Its translation is CASSDWWGPDVLF.

This clone was recorded a few times. The chain employs TRBV7-8 and TRBJ2-5; 12 nucleotides line up with TRBD2. Per germline, CDR1 SGHVS and CDR2 FQNEAQ. The CDR3 totals 14 residues. V lost 5 bases to trimming and J lost 5 bases; unmatched junction nucleotides: 3. DNA for the CDR3: TGTGCCAGCAGCCGGACTAGCGGGAAGGAGACCCAGTACTTC. Translation gives CASSRTSGKETQYF. Drawing the rest from reference TRBV7-8 and TRBJ2-5, the complete variable domain is GAGVSQSPRYKVAKRGQDVALRCDPISGHVSLFWYQQALGQGPEFLTYFQNEAQLDKSGLPSDRFFAERPEGSVSTLKIQRTQQEDSAVYLCASSRTSGKETQYFGPGTRLLVL.

CDR3 nucleotides: TGCGCCAGCAGCTTGGCCTTCGTGGGAGGCGTAAACACTGAAGCTTTCTTT. Its translation is CASSLAFVGGVNTEAFF. The chain links TRBV5-1 to TRBJ1-1; D is uncertain. CDR1 SGHRS and CDR2 YFSETQ come from the germline V gene. CDR3 length: 17 amino acids. V was pared by 0 bases and J by 2 bases, with 17 bases between. The full variable domain, its missing parts supplied by reference TRBV5-1 and TRBJ1-1, is KAGVTQTPRYLIKTRGQQVTLSCSPISGHRSVSWYQQTPGQGLQFLFEYFSETQRNKGNFPGRFSGRQFSNSRSEMNVSTLELGDSALYLCASSLAFVGGVNTEAFFGQGTRLTVV.

The chain combines TRBV29-1 with TRBJ1-2; D perhaps matches TRBD1 (5 bases). Trimming took off 5 bases at V and 4 bases at J, with 14 bases between the two ends. Germline V gene data show CDR1 as SQVTM and CDR2 as ANQGSEA. The CDR3 is made up of 13 amino acids. CDR3 nucleotide sequence: TGCAGCGTTCAGGGAGCTTACACCTATGGCTACACCTTC. Translating it yields CSVQGAYTYGYTF.

The J gene is TRBJ1-2, the V gene TRBV4-2, with D perhaps TRBD1 (6 bases). The CDR3 covers 21 residues. With 0 bases removed from V and 0 bases from J, the gap between germline ends came to 26 bases. Germline V gives CDR1 LGHNA, CDR2 YNFKEQ. The CDR3 region has the DNA TGTGCCAGCAGCCAAGATCCAATAACGGGACACACCACTTTCTCTAACTATGGCTACACCTTC. It encodes CASSQDPITGHTTFSNYGYTF.

This rearrangement joins TRBV5-4 to TRBJ2-1; no clear D gene. The CDR3 loop spans 15 amino acids. Germline-derived CDR1 and CDR2 are SGHNT and YYREEE (reference sequence). V was pared by 0 bases and J by 0 bases, with 7 bases between. CDR3 region: CASSLEASSYNEQFF. The CDR3 DNA sequence: TGTGCCAGCAGCTTGGAGGCATCCTCCTACAATGAGCAGTTCTTC.

The chain recombines TRBV6-6 with TRBJ2-2, with D unresolved. Germline V gives CDR1 MNHNY, CDR2 SVGAGI (reference sequence). With 0 bases removed from V and 4 bases from J, the gap between germline ends came to 12 bases. The CDR3 runs 16 residues. The CDR3 loop reads CASSYSIGSSTGELFF. In DNA form, the CDR3 reads TGTGCCAGCAGTTACTCGATAGGGTCCAGCACCGGGGAGCTGTTTTTT.

This clone has ten or more counts. V gene TRBV7-9 combines with J gene TRBJ1-3, with 11 bases aligning to TRBD1. The CDR3 is 17 residues long. The germline gives CDR1 SEHNR, CDR2 FQNEAQ (reference sequence). The V segment lost 5 bases and the J segment 1 base; nucleotides outside the gene matches: 7. As DNA, the CDR3 is TGTGCCAGCAGCCCAGGACAGGGGGCATCATCTGGAAACACCATATATTTT. This sequence encodes CASSPGQGASSGNTIYF.

This clone was detected a few times. This chain joins TRBV2 and TRBJ2-7; either TRBD1 or TRBD2 may fit D (5 bases each). The CDR3 has 15 residues. The V and J ends lost 11 bases and 0 bases respectively, with 20 bases between them. The V gene's germline CDR1 is SNHLY and CDR2 FYNNEI. The CDR3 DNA is TGTGCCTTTCGGGGCAGCGAAACCTCCTCCTACGAGCAGTACTTC. Protein: CAFRGSETSSYEQYF.

This rearrangement joins TRBV11-2 to TRBJ1-3; D is uncertain. The V end lost 6 bases, the J end lost 0 bases, and 9 bases lay between the germline ends. Looked up from germline, CDR1 is SGHAT and CDR2 is FQNNGV. The CDR3 is made up of 14 amino acids. DNA of the CDR3: TGTGCCAGCAGGGGCTTGCGCTCTGGAAACACCATATATTTT. This codes for CASRGLRSGNTIYF.

This clone was detected only a few times. The identical CDR3 is also encoded by other nucleotide sequences in the sample. The chain is built from TRBV29-1 and TRBJ1-2; TRBD1 is a possible D gene (5 bases). Germline CDR1 SQVTM, CDR2 ANQGSEA. The CDR3 has 12 amino acids. The germline V and J ends were trimmed by 7 bases and 2 bases, with 11 bases remaining between them. The CDR3 loop is CSGRQGNYGYTF. Here the CDR3 DNA reads TGCAGCGGCCGTCAGGGAAACTATGGCTACACCTTC.

This chain uses TRBV19 with TRBJ1-3, with TRBD1 as a possible D gene (6 bases). Germline V gene lookup returns CDR1 LNHDA and CDR2 SQIVND (reference sequence). The CDR3 loop spans 14 amino acids. The germline V and J ends were trimmed by 6 bases and 1 base, with 10 bases remaining between them. This CDR3 reads CASSGGHSGNTIYF. Here the CDR3 DNA reads TGTGCCAGTAGCGGGGGACATTCTGGAAACACCATATATTTT.

In its sample, this clone was seen a few times. Written as DNA, the CDR3 is TGCGCCAGCAGCTTGGCACAAACAGGGGCCTCTGGAAACACCATATATTTT. It specifies CASSLAQTGASGNTIYF. The chain has TRBV5-1 and TRBJ1-3; TRBD1 matches 7 bases. This CDR3 has 17 residues. With 0 bases clipped from V and 0 bases from J, the junction kept 6 bases outside the gene matches. Per the germline V gene, CDR1 is SGHRS and CDR2 is YFSETQ.

J is TRBJ2-1 and V is TRBV9; TRBD2 matches at 8 bases. CDR1 and CDR2 from the germline V gene are SGDLS and YYNGEE. The CDR3 runs 17 residues. V was clipped by 0 bases and J by 0 bases; unmatched bases: 5. The CDR3 loop is CASSVVASGYSYNEQFF. For the CDR3, the DNA is TGTGCCAGCAGCGTAGTAGCTAGCGGGTACTCCTACAATGAGCAGTTCTTC.

The chain links TRBV4-1 to TRBJ2-7; TRBD2 might be the D (6 bases). The CDR3 extends over 16 amino acids. CDR1 MGHRA and CDR2 YSYEKL come from the germline V gene. V was pared by 3 bases and J by 5 bases, with 20 bases between. CDR3 amino acids: CASSHPSVRRADEQYF. Here the CDR3 DNA reads TGCGCCAGCAGCCACCCTAGCGTGCGGAGGGCCGACGAGCAGTACTTC.

This sequence joins TRBV5-1 and TRBJ2-5, with 10 bases identical to TRBD1. CDR3 length equals 17 residues. Trimming took 4 bases from V and 1 from J; bases not matched to a gene: 10. Germline CDR1 is SGHRS and CDR2 is YFSETQ. In nucleotides, the CDR3 is TGCGCCAGCAGCCGGGACGGACAGGGGGTCCCCCAAGAGACCCAGTACTTC. This codes for CASSRDGQGVPQETQYF.